Following are 32 T cell receptor beta chains from one sample sequenced in a study of blood T cell repertoires in COVID-19. The table came from immunoSEQ multiplex PCR; TCRdb's copy has only in-frame clones and leaves some out. The sample consists of about 270,000 clones, around 87% of them appearing once. Source material: PBMCs or T cells enriched from blood (not recorded which). The receptors shown here come from a woman between 18 and 30 years old who had recovered from COVID-19.

The table lists this clone with a few counts. The J gene is TRBJ2-2, the V gene TRBV5-1; 8 bases are a match to TRBD2. The CDR3 length is 16 residues. Germline trimming cut 0 bases from V and 1 base from J; bases unmatched to any gene: 2. Germline V gene lookup returns CDR1 SGHRS and CDR2 YFSETQ. CDR3: CASSLDLAGNTGELFF. CDR3 sequence (DNA): TGCGCCAGCAGCTTGGATCTAGCGGGGAACACCGGGGAGCTGTTTTTT.

The V and J genes are TRBV14 and TRBJ1-2, with D hard to call. CDR1 is SGHDN, CDR2 FVKESK, per germline. The ends were cut back, 5 bases at V and 0 bases at J, with 13 bases in the middle. This CDR3 spans 15 amino acids. The chain's CDR3 is CASSSVFGPNYGYTF. CDR3 nucleotides: TGTGCCAGCAGCTCGGTTTTTGGGCCTAACTATGGCTACACCTTC.

Concerning this clone: The junction does not match germline at one end; this may be a read error. The chain is built from TRBV20-1 and TRBJ1-2, with 7 bases aligning to TRBD1. CDR1 DFQATT and CDR2 SNEGSKA come from the germline V gene (reference sequence). This CDR3 comprises 11 residues. The chain's CDR3 is CSAERDSRWGF. In DNA form, the CDR3 reads TGCAGTGCGGAAAGGGACAGTCGATGGGGCTTC.

The chain couples TRBV14 to TRBJ1-4; no clear D. The germline V gene encodes CDR1 SGHDN and CDR2 FVKESK. Deletions cut 1 base from V and 4 bases from J, with 7 bases between. The CDR3 is 14 residues long. The CDR3 DNA is TGTGCCAGCAGCCAAGGCTCCGGTAATGAAAAACTGTTTTTT. Amino acids: CASSQGSGNEKLFF.

The chain couples TRBV20-1 to TRBJ1-2; the match to TRBD1 covers 7 bases. Losses at the gene ends were 3 bases for V and 8 bases for J; bases not matched to a gene: 9. The germline V gene encodes CDR1 DFQATT and CDR2 SNEGSKA (reference sequence). This CDR3 is 13 amino acids long. The CDR3 spells CSASPLEGAGYTF. CDR3 bases: TGCAGTGCTAGTCCGTTAGAGGGGGCCGGCTACACCTTC.

The gene calls are TRBV29-1 and TRBJ1-4; 7 positions agree with TRBD1. Germline CDR1 is SQVTM and CDR2 is ANQGSEA. This CDR3 comprises 11 residues. The trim removed 7 bases at V and 15 bases at J, leaving 11 bases unmatched. In DNA, the CDR3 is TGCAGCGGAGAGGCCGACAGGGATATGTTTTTT. It encodes CSGEADRDMFF. The full variable domain, its missing parts supplied by reference TRBV29-1 and TRBJ1-4, is SAVISQKPSRDICQRGTSLTIQCQVDSQVTMMFWYRQQPGQSLTLIATANQGSEATYESGFVIDKFPISRPNLTFSTLTVSNMSPEDSSIYLCSGEADRDMFFGSGTQLSVL.

The chain links TRBV5-1 to TRBJ2-1, with TRBD1 identical over 11 bases. CDR1 SGHRS and CDR2 YFSETQ come from the germline V gene. CDR3 length: 15 amino acids. Unmatched junction bases numbered 1, after V lost 0 bases and J lost 5 bases. The CDR3 DNA sequence: TGCGCCAGCAGCTTGGGGACAGGGGGCCACAATGAGCAGTTCTTC. This gives the protein CASSLGTGGHNEQFF.

The genes are TRBV19 and TRBJ1-6, with 8 positions matching TRBD1. The CDR3 totals 14 residues. After removal of 5 bases from V and 6 bases from J, the junction contained 3 bases not matched to a gene. Germline V gives CDR1 LNHDA, CDR2 SQIVND (reference sequence). The CDR3 loop reads CASSRQGFNSPLHF. The CDR3 DNA follows: TGTGCCAGTAGTCGACAGGGGTTTAATTCACCCCTCCACTTT.

The V call is TRBV5-4, the J call TRBJ2-3; 12 bases fit TRBD2. This CDR3 is built from 16 residues. V shed 4 bases and J 4 bases; nucleotides not matched to a gene: 7. Germline V gene lookup returns CDR1 SGHNT and CDR2 YYREEE (reference sequence). DNA of the CDR3: TGTGCCAGCAGCGCCGCTAGCGGGGGGGCCGCAGATACGCAGTATTTT. Encoded protein: CASSAASGGAADTQYF.

This clone occurred a few times. The chain links TRBV7-6 to TRBJ2-1; 10 bases align to TRBD2. The CDR3 has 15 amino acids. Trimming took 2 bases from V and 4 from J; bases not matched to a gene: 2. Germline V gene data show CDR1 as SGHVS and CDR2 as FNYEAQ. The CDR3: CASSLLAGAYNEQFF. The DNA of the CDR3 is TGTGCCAGCAGCTTACTAGCGGGGGCTTACAATGAGCAGTTCTTC.

The gene calls are TRBV6-5 and TRBJ1-2, with D uncertain. The length of the CDR3 is 14 residues. The germline V gene has CDR1 MNHEY and CDR2 SVGAGI. The V gene lost 4 bases and the J gene lost 5 bases, with 14 bases spanning the gap. The CDR3, as DNA: TGTGCCAGCAGTTCCTCTACTCGAGGATATGGCTACACCTTC. Translating gives CASSSSTRGYGYTF.

The genes are TRBV13 and TRBJ2-7; the match to TRBD1 covers 10 bases. There are 14 residues in the CDR3. CDR1 and CDR2 (germline): PRHDT, FYEKMQ (reference sequence). V lost 8 bases and J lost 4; bases outside the gene matches: 8. The CDR3 is CASQNPGQGYEQYF. The CDR3 DNA is TGTGCCAGCCAAAATCCGGGACAGGGGTACGAGCAGTACTTC.

The chain's CDR3 is CASSYSGGAADTQYF. CDR3 sequence (DNA): TGTGCCAGCAGTTACTCTGGGGGGGCCGCAGATACGCAGTATTTT. The chain is built from TRBV6-5 and TRBJ2-3, with D perhaps matching TRBD2 (7 bases). In germline, CDR1 is MNHEY, CDR2 SVGAGI. Deletions cut 0 bases from V and 4 bases from J, with 11 bases between. This CDR3 is built from 15 residues.

This clone was observed a handful of times. The chain couples TRBV5-1 to TRBJ2-3, with 9 bases that match TRBD2. Germline V gives CDR1 SGHRS, CDR2 YFSETQ. The CDR3 contains 16 residues. The junction had 3 bases not matched to a gene; V was cut back by 0 bases and J by 1 base. The CDR3 DNA follows: TGCGCCAGCAGCTTGGGGAGGACTAGCGGCACAGATACGCAGTATTTT. Translating it yields CASSLGRTSGTDTQYF.

This sequence joins TRBV7-9 and TRBJ1-4; 8 bases fit TRBD1. The V gene's germline CDR1 is SEHNR and CDR2 FQNEAQ (reference sequence). V was clipped by 7 bases and J by 4 bases; unmatched bases: 5. The CDR3 runs 14 residues. The CDR3 bases are TGTGCCAGCACCAAAGGACAGGGTAATGAAAAACTGTTTTTT. As protein: CASTKGQGNEKLFF.

The rearrangement uses TRBV3-1 (or the pseudogene TRBV3-2) and TRBJ2-3; D is undetermined. The V and J ends lost 0 bases and 3 bases respectively, with 7 bases between them. Germline assignment: CDR1 LGHDT and CDR2 YNNKEL (reference sequence). The CDR3 spans 14 residues. The CDR3 region is CASSQELLTDTQYF. CDR3 coding DNA: TGTGCCAGCAGCCAAGAATTACTTACAGATACGCAGTATTTT.

The chain uses TRBV19 and TRBJ2-3; 11 bases line up with TRBD1. V trimming: 5 bases; J trimming: 4 bases; junction bases outside the gene matches: 5. Germline V gene lookup returns CDR1 LNHDA and CDR2 SQIVND (reference sequence). The CDR3 contains 15 residues. The CDR3 loop reads CASSPGQGGSDTQYF. The CDR3 nucleotides read TGTGCCAGTAGTCCGGGACAGGGGGGCTCAGATACGCAGTATTTT.

This clone was detected once. For the CDR3, the DNA is TGCGCCAGCAGCTTGCGAACCAGTGAGCAGTTCTTC. This sequence encodes CASSLRTSEQFF. The J gene is TRBJ2-1, the V gene TRBV5-1; D unclear. The V gene's germline CDR1 is SGHRS and CDR2 YFSETQ. Trimming took off 1 base at V and 9 bases at J, with 8 bases between the two ends. This CDR3 is built from 12 residues.

This sequence joins TRBV27 and TRBJ2-7; no clear D gene. The CDR3 runs to 13 residues. Deletions cut 6 bases from V and 2 bases from J, with 11 bases between. The germline V gene encodes CDR1 MNHEY and CDR2 SMNVEV (reference sequence). The CDR3 DNA reads TGTGCCAGCAGCCAGACACCGACCTACGAGCAGTACTTC. Protein product: CASSQTPTYEQYF.

The rearrangement links TRBV7-9 to TRBJ2-6, with 7 positions matching TRBD2. Germline CDR1 and CDR2: SEHNR and FQNEAQ (reference sequence). Trimming at V came to 0 bases and at J to 0 bases, leaving 5 bases not matched to a gene. The CDR3 has 18 amino acids. The CDR3 spells CASSLAGGGSSGANVLTF. The CDR3 bases are TGTGCCAGCAGCTTAGCGGGCGGGGGATCCTCTGGGGCCAACGTCCTGACTTTC.

The chain uses TRBV30 and TRBJ2-1; 7 bases match TRBD2. The junction had 7 bases not matched to a gene; V was cut back by 1 base and J by 4 bases. The CDR3 has 15 amino acids. Per the germline V gene, CDR1 is GTSNPN and CDR2 is SVGIG (reference sequence). CDR3 loop: CAWSGDYGQYNEQFF. The DNA for the CDR3 is TGTGCCTGGAGTGGGGACTATGGACAATACAATGAGCAGTTCTTC.

This clone has only one observation. The CDR3 sequence: CASSFGGANTEAFF. The CDR3 DNA reads as TGCGCCAGCAGCTTTGGGGGGGCGAACACTGAAGCTTTCTTT. V gene TRBV5-1 combines with J gene TRBJ1-1, with a weak D call TRBD1 (6 bases). The ends were cut back, 2 bases at V and 1 base at J, with 9 bases in the middle. There are 14 residues in the CDR3. The V gene's germline CDR1 is SGHRS and CDR2 YFSETQ.

The genes are TRBV11-1 and TRBJ2-5; possible D gene TRBD2, 5 bases. With 5 bases removed from V and 1 base from J, the gap between germline ends came to 8 bases. This CDR3 is 13 amino acids long. Germline-derived CDR1 and CDR2 are SGHAT and FQDESV (reference sequence). CDR3 sequence: CASSAGLQETQYF. DNA of the CDR3: TGTGCCAGCAGCGCCGGACTCCAAGAGACCCAGTACTTC.

The chain joins TRBV3-1 (or the pseudogene TRBV3-2) to TRBJ1-2, with a possible D match to TRBD1 (5 bases). Trimming left V 7 bases short and J 4 bases short, with 25 bases between. The CDR3 sequence is 17 residues long. Germline-derived CDR1 and CDR2 are LGHDT and YNNKEL (reference sequence). As DNA, the CDR3 is TGTGCCAGCAAGAATGGCAGGGAAGGGCTGGGGCTCTATGGCTACACCTTC. Its translation is CASKNGREGLGLYGYTF.

The chain employs TRBV6-7 and TRBJ2-7; TRBD2 aligns across 9 bases. TRBV6-7 is placed among ORFs of uncertain function. The CDR3 sequence is 18 residues long. Trimming cost V 4 bases and J 0 bases; bases outside gene matches: 13. The CDR3 here is CASSSRVKRGACSYEQYF. For the CDR3, the DNA is TGTGCCAGCAGTTCACGCGTCAAGCGGGGGGCCTGCTCCTACGAGCAGTACTTC.

V is TRBV11-2 and J is TRBJ1-2; D is ambiguous. The V gene lost 8 bases and the J gene lost 8 bases, with 18 bases spanning the gap. The CDR3 loop spans 13 amino acids. The germline V gene has CDR1 SGHAT and CDR2 FQNNGV. CDR3: CASALKEVLGYTF. Written as DNA, the CDR3 is TGTGCCAGCGCACTAAAGGAGGTTTTGGGCTACACCTTC.

V and J are TRBV5-4 and TRBJ1-2; 8 nucleotides agree with TRBD1. CDR1 is SGHNT and CDR2 is YYREEE in the germline V gene (reference sequence). With V trimmed by 0 bases and J by 7 bases, 5 bases remained unmatched. The CDR3 is made up of 14 amino acids. CDR3 bases: TGTGCCAGCAGCTTGGACCAGGGGGCGCGTGGCTACACCTTC. As protein: CASSLDQGARGYTF.

This clone was found once. The rearrangement joins TRBV3-1 (or the pseudogene TRBV3-2) to TRBJ2-1; D uncertain. Germline V gene data show CDR1 as LGHDT and CDR2 as YNNKEL (reference sequence). The CDR3 totals 15 residues. V lost 1 base and J 0 bases, leaving 7 bases between the germline ends. The CDR3 DNA sequence: TGTGCCAGCAGCCAAGGGGCGAACTCCTACAATGAGCAGTTCTTC. Its protein is CASSQGANSYNEQFF.

This clone was seen only once. The chain uses TRBV7-8 and TRBJ1-2; TRBD1 matches at 12 bases. The CDR3 length is 17 residues. Per germline, CDR1 SGHVS and CDR2 FQNEAQ. The V segment lost 6 bases and the J segment 2 bases; nucleotides outside the gene matches: 10. Here the CDR3 reads CASSFGTGGLVNYGYTF. For the CDR3, the DNA is TGTGCCAGCAGTTTCGGGACAGGGGGCCTTGTAAACTATGGCTACACCTTC.

Only one count was recorded for this clone. Additional DNA sequences in this sample encode the identical CDR3. The rearrangement uses TRBV5-1 and TRBJ2-5; TRBD2 aligns across 13 bases. Losses at the gene ends were 2 bases for V and 1 base for J; bases not matched to a gene: 2. Looked up from germline, CDR1 is SGHRS and CDR2 is YFSETQ. This CDR3 spans 16 amino acids. In DNA form, the CDR3 reads TGCGCCAGCAGCTTCGGACTAGCGGGGGTCCAAGAGACCCAGTACTTC. Translated, it gives CASSFGLAGVQETQYF.

The rearrangement uses TRBV29-1 and TRBJ1-1; TRBD1 is a possible D gene (5 bases). The CDR3 is made up of 13 amino acids. Trimming removed 5 bases from V and 3 bases from J, with 13 bases in between. Germline CDR1 reads SQVTM; CDR2 reads ANQGSEA. The CDR3 loop is CSVSLGVHTEAFF. As DNA, the CDR3 is TGCAGCGTTAGTTTAGGGGTACACACTGAAGCTTTCTTT.

The J gene is TRBJ2-2, the V gene TRBV4-1; tentative D call: TRBD2 (6 bases). Germline V gene data show CDR1 as MGHRA and CDR2 as YSYEKL. Trimming removed 0 bases at V and 7 bases at J, with 12 bases between. CDR3 length: 15 residues. The DNA for the CDR3 is TGCGCCAGCAGCCAAGATGGGACGGGGGTCGGGGAGCTGTTTTTT. Protein product: CASSQDGTGVGELFF.